The present T cell receptor beta chain was sequenced within a study of blood T cell repertoires in COVID-19. Those enrolled, adults aged about 18 to 89 years, came from about two dozen US areas. Produced via immunoSEQ multiplex PCR; TCRdb's table is partial and in-frame only. The data show about 250,000 clones, just over 85% seen once. This sequence was found in a middle-aged man who had recovered from COVID-19. Sequencing was done on a sample of PBMCs or T cells enriched from blood (not recorded which).

The CDR3 spells CASRPQRVFPNYGYTF. In DNA, the CDR3 is TGTGCCAGCAGGCCCCAGCGGGTATTCCCTAACTATGGCTACACCTTC. This chain joins TRBV27 and TRBJ1-2, with D uncertain. Looked up from germline, CDR1 is MNHEY and CDR2 is SMNVEV (reference sequence). This CDR3 has 16 amino acids. V was shortened by 6 bases and J by 0 bases, with 17 bases between the two germline ends.